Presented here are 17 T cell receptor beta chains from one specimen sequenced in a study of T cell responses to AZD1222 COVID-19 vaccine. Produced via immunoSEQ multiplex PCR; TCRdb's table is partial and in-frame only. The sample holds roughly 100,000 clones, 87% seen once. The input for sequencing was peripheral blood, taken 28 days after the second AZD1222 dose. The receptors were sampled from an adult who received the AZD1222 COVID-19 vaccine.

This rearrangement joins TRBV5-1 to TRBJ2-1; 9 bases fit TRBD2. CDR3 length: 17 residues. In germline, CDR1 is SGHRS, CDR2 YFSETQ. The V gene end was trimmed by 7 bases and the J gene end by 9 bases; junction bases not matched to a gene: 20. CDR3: CASQDTGTSKRGGEQFF. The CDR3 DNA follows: TGCGCCAGCCAAGATACCGGGACTAGCAAAAGGGGTGGTGAGCAGTTCTTC.

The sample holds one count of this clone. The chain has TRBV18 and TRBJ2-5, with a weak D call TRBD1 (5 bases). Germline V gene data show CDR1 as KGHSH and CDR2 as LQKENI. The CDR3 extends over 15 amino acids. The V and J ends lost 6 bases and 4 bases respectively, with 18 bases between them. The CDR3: CASSPGLGRSETQYF. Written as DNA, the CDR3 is TGTGCCAGCTCTCCAGGGTTGGGCCGCTCAGAGACCCAGTACTTC.

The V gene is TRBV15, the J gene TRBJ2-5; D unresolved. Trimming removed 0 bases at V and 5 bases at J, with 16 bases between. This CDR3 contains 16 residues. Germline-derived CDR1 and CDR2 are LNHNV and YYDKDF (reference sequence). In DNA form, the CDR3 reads TGTGCCACCAGCAGAGATCATAGAGGATTGGAGGAGACCCAGTACTTC. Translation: CATSRDHRGLEETQYF.

As DNA, the CDR3 is TGTGCCAGCAGCTCGGGACTAGCGGGAGAGAATGAGCAGTTCTTC. As protein: CASSSGLAGENEQFF. The rearrangement links TRBV5-5 to TRBJ2-1; 14 positions agree with TRBD2. Germline loops: CDR1 SGHKS, CDR2 YYEKEE (reference sequence). The CDR3 consists of 15 residues. V shed 3 bases and J 7 bases; nucleotides not matched to a gene: 3.

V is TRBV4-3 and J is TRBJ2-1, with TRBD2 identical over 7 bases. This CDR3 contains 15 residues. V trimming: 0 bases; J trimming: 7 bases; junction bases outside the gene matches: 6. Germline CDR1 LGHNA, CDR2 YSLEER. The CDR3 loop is CASSQDWRLANEQFF. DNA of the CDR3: TGCGCCAGCAGCCAAGATTGGCGACTAGCAAATGAGCAGTTCTTC.

The CDR3 loop is CASSPLSVNTQYF. CDR3 in DNA: TGCGCCAGCAGCCCACTGTCCGTAAATACGCAGTATTTT. The rearrangement uses TRBV5-1 and TRBJ2-3; D gene unclear. This CDR3 has 13 amino acids. Per the germline V gene, CDR1 is SGHRS and CDR2 is YFSETQ. The V end lost 4 bases, the J end lost 7 bases, and 13 bases lay between the germline ends.

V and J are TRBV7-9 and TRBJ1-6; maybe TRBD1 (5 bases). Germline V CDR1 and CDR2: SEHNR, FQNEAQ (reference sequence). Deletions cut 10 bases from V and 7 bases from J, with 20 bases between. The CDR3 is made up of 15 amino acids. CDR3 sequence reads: CATAGQGGENSPLHF. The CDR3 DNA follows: TGTGCCACTGCGGGGCAGGGAGGAGAGAATTCACCCCTCCACTTT.

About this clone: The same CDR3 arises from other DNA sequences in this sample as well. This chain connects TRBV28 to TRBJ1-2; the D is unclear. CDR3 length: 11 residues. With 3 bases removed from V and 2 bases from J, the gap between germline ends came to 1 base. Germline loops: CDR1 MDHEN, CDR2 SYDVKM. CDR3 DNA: TGTGCCAGCAGTTTGAACTATGGCTACACCTTC. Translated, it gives CASSLNYGYTF.

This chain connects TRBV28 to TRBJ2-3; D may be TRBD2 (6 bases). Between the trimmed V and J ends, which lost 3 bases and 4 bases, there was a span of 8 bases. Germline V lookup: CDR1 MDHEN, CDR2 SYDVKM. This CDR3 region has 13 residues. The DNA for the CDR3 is TGTGCCAGCAGTTTGCGGGGCCCAGATACGCAGTATTTT. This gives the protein CASSLRGPDTQYF.

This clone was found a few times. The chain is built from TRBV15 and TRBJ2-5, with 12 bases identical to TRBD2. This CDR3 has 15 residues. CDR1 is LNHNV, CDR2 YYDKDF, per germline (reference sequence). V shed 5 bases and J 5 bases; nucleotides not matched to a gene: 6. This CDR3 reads CATSSGTSGPETQYF. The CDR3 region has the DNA TGTGCCACCAGCTCCGGGACTAGCGGGCCGGAGACCCAGTACTTC.

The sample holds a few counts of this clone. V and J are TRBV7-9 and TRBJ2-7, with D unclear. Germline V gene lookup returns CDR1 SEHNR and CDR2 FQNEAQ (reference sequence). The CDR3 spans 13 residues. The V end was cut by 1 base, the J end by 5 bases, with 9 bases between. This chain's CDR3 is CASSLVLGNEQYF. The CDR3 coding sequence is TGTGCCAGCAGCTTAGTTCTGGGAAACGAGCAGTACTTC.

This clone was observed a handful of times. This chain's CDR3 is CASRGTGGEEAFF. Here the CDR3 DNA reads TGTGCCAGCAGGGGGACAGGGGGCGAAGAAGCTTTCTTT. The chain carries TRBV12-3 or TRBV12-4 and TRBJ1-1; TRBD1 matches at 12 bases. This CDR3 comprises 13 residues. The trim removed 6 bases at V and 8 bases at J, leaving 4 bases unmatched.

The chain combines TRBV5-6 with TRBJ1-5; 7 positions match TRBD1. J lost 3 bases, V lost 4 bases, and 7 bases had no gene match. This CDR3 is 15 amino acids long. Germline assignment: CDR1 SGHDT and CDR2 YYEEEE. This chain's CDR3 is CASSGSGTANQPQHF. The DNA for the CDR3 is TGTGCCAGCAGCGGTTCCGGGACAGCCAATCAGCCCCAGCATTTT.

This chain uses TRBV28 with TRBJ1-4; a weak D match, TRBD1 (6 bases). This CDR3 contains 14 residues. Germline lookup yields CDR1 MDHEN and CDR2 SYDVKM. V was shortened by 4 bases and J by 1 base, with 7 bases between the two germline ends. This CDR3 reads CASSSGVTNEKLFF. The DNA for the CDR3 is TGTGCCAGCAGTTCAGGGGTAACTAATGAAAAACTGTTTTTT.

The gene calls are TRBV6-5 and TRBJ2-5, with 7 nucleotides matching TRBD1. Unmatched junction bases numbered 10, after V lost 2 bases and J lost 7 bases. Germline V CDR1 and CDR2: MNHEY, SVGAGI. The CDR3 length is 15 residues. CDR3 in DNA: TGTGCCAGCAGTTACAGTGGTGAGGGGGCAGGGACCCAGTACTTC. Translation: CASSYSGEGAGTQYF.

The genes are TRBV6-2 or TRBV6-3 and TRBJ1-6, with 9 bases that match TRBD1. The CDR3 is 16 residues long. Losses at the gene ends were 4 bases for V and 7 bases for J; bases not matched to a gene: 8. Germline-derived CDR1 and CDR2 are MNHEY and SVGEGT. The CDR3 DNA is TGTGCCAGCAGTTGGCTCCCCGGGACAGGGAATTCACCCCTCCACTTT. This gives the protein CASSWLPGTGNSPLHF.

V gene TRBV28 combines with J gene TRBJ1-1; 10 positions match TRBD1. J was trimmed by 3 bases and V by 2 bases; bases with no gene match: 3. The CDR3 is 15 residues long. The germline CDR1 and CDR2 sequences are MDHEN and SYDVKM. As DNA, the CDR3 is TGTGCCAGCAGTTTACCCGGGACAGGGGACACTGAAGCTTTCTTT. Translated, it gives CASSLPGTGDTEAFF.